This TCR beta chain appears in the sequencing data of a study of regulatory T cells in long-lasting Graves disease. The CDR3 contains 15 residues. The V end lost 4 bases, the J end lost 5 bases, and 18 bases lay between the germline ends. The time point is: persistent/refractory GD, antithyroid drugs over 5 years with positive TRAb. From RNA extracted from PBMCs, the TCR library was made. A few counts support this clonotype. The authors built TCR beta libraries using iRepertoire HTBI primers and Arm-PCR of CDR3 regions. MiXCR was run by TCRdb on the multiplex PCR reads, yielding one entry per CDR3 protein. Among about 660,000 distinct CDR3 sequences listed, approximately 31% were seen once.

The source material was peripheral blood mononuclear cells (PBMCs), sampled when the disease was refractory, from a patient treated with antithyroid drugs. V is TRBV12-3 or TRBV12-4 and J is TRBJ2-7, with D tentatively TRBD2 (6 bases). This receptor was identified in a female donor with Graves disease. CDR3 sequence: CASSWGPGSPNEQYF. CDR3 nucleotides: TGTGCCAGCAGTTGGGGCCCCGGGAGCCCCAACGAGCAGTACTTC.